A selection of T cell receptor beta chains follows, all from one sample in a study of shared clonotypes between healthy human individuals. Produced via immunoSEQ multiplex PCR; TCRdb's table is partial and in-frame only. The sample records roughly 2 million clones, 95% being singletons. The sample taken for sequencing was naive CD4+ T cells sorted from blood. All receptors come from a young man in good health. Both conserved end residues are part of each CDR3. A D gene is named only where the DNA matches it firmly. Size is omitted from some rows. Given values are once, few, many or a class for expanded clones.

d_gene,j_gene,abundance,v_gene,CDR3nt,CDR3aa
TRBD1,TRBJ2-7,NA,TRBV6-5,TGTGCCAGCAGCCCAGACAGGGGGGCTTACGAGCAGTACTTC,CASSPDRGAYEQYF
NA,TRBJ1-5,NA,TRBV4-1,TGCGCCAGCAGCCAGAATAGCAATCAGCCCCAGCATTTT,CASSQNSNQPQHF
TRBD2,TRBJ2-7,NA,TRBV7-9,TGTGCCAGCAGTTGGACTAGCTGGGAGCAGTACTTC,CASSWTSWEQYF
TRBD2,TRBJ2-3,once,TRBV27,TGTGCCAGCAGTTTATTAGCGGGGGAGACAGATACGCAGTATTTT,CASSLLAGETDTQYF
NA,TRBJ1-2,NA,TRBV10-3,TGTGCCATCAGTGAGTTTGCTAAAAACTATGGCTACACCTTC,CAISEFAKNYGYTF
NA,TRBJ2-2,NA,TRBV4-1,TGCGCCAGCAGCCAAGAACAGGGAAACACCGGGGAGCTGTTTTTT,CASSQEQGNTGELFF
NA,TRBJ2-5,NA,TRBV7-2,TGTGCCAGCAGCCTAAGACACCCCCCCGGGGAGACCCAGTACTTC,CASSLRHPPGETQYF
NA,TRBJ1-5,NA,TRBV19,TGTGCCAGTAGTATCTGGGGCTCCAATCAGCCCCAGCATTTT,CASSIWGSNQPQHF
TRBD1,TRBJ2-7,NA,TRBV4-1,TGCGCCAGCAGCCAAGGACAGGGGTTCTACGAGCAGTACTTC,CASSQGQGFYEQYF
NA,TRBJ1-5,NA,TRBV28,TGTGCCAGCGGTCTAGACCATAGCAATCAGCCCCAGCATTTT,CASGLDHSNQPQHF
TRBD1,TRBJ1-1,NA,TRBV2,TGTGCCAGCAGCCCACAGGGGGCCTACATGAACACTGAAGCTTTCTTT,CASSPQGAYMNTEAFF
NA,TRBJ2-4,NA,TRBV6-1,TGTGCCAGCAGTGACGTCCTGGGGCGGGCTTTGGGCAACATTCAGTACTTC,CASSDVLGRALGNIQYF
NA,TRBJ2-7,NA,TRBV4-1,TGCGCCAGCAGCCAAGAAGAGACAACCCTGCGGGGGCAGTACTTC,CASSQEETTLRGQYF
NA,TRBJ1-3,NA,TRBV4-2,TGTGCCAGCAGCCAAGATAGCGGATTTGGAAACACCGGCATATATTTT,CASSQDSGFGNTGIYF
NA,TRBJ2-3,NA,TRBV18,TGTGCCAGCTCACCAGGCGGGATCAGCACAGATACGCAGTATTTT,CASSPGGISTDTQYF
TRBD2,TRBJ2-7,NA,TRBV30,TGTGCCTGGATACGGCAGGGAGGGCACGAGCAGTACTTC,CAWIRQGGHEQYF
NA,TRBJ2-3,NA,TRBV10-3,TGTGCCATCAGCACCCTGGGCGGGGTCAGCACAGATACGCAGTATTTT,CAISTLGGVSTDTQYF
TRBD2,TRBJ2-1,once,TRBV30,TGTGCCTGGAGTGTACAGAGAACTAGCGGGAGTTACAACAATGAGCAGTTCTTC,CAWSVQRTSGSYNNEQFF
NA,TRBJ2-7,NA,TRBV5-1,TGCGCCAGCAGCTTGGCCCCGGGCCCCTACGAGCAGTACTTC,CASSLAPGPYEQYF
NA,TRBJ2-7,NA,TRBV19,TGTGCCAGTAGTATAAGTGTGACGATCTCCTACGAGCAGTACTTC,CASSISVTISYEQYF
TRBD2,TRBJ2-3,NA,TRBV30,TGTGCCTGGATCCTAGCGGGAGGGCATACGCAGTATTTT,CAWILAGGHTQYF
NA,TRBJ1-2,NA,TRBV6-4,TGTGCCAGCAGTCCCCCTTTCGTACGGGGAGGGGGGTTTAACTATGGCTACACCTTC,CASSPPFVRGGGFNYGYTF
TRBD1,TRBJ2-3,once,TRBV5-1,TGCGCCAGCAGCTTCACCATGACAGGGGGCGTAAGCGCAGATACGCAGTATTTT,CASSFTMTGGVSADTQYF
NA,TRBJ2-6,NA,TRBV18,TGTGCCAGCTCAAAACAGGGTGCTGGGGCCAACGTCCTGACTTTC,CASSKQGAGANVLTF
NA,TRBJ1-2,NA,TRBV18,TGTGCCAGCTCACCGGGTAGCCAAGGCTATGGCTACACCTTC,CASSPGSQGYGYTF
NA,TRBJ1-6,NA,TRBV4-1,TGCGCCAGCAGCCAGTTCTCACAGTCCTATAATTCACCCCTCCACTTT,CASSQFSQSYNSPLHF
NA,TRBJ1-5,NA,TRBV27,TGTGCCAGCAGTTTGAAGGATAGCAATCAGCCCCAGCATTTT,CASSLKDSNQPQHF
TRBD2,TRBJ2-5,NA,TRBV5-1,TGCGCCAGCAGCGCGTCTAGCGGGGGGGGCCGGGAGACCCAGTACTTC,CASSASSGGGRETQYF
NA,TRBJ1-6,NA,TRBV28,TGTGCCAGCAGTTCGTCGTCGAGTATTGTGTCACCCCTCCACTTT,CASSSSSSIVSPLHF
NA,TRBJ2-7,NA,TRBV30,TGTGCCTGGAGCCCGGGGGGCGGCGAGCAGTACTTC,CAWSPGGGEQYF
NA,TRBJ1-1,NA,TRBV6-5,TGTGCCAGCTGTTCGGCCTACAGTGGGAACACTGAAGCTTTCTTT,CASCSAYSGNTEAFF
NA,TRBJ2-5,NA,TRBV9,TGTGCCAGCAGCGTAACCGTACAAGAGACCCAGTACTTC,CASSVTVQETQYF
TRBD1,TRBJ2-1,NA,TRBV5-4,TGTGCCAGCAGCCCGGGACAGGGGGAGACATATGAGCAGTTCTTC,CASSPGQGETYEQFF
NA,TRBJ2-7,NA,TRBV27,TGTGCCAGCAGTACCACATCCCTGGGGACTTACGAGCAGTACTTC,CASSTTSLGTYEQYF
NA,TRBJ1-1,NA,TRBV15,TGTGCCACCAGCAGAGAAGGGGGAATGAACACTGAAGCTTTCTTT,CATSREGGMNTEAFF
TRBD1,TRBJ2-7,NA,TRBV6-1,TGTGCCAGCAGTGAGACGGGACAGAGGGGCGCCTACGAGCAGTACTTC,CASSETGQRGAYEQYF
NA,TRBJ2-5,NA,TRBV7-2,TGTGCCAGCAGCTTAGCGGCTAACCAAGAGACCCAGTACTTC,CASSLAANQETQYF
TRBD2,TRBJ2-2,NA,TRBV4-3,TGCGCCAGCAGCCAAGGGGGACTAGCGGCAGATCGGAACACCGGGGAGCTGTTTTTT,CASSQGGLAADRNTGELFF
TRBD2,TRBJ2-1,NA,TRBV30,TGTGCCTGGACTAGCGGGAGGGTGTTCTTC,CAWTSGRVFF
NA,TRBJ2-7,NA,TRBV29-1,TGCAGCGTTTACTTGTCCTACGAGCAGTACTTC,CSVYLSYEQYF
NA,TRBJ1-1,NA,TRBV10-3,TGTGCCATCAGTGAGGGTGGACAAGCTTTCTTT,CAISEGGQAFF
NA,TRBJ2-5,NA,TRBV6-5,TGTGCCAGCGGCCGGGACGGCTCCCAGGAGACCCAGTACTTC,CASGRDGSQETQYF
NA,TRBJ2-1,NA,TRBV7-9,TGTGCCAGCAGCTCCATGAGTACCGGGATCTCCACCAATGAGCAGTTCTTC,CASSSMSTGISTNEQFF
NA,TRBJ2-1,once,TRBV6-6,TGTGCCAGCAGTTACAATGGGCCATCCTCGGATGAGCAGTTCTTC,CASSYNGPSSDEQFF
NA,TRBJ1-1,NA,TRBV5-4,TGTGCCAGCAGCTTGGGAGGAGGGACGGCTACACACACTGAAGCTTTCTTT,CASSLGGGTATHTEAFF
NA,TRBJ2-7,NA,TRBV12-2,TGTGCAAGTCTCGAATACGAGCAGTACTTC,CASLEYEQYF
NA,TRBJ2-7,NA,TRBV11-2,TGTGCCAGCAGCTCACAGGGAGCGCTTGTAGAGCAGTACTTC,CASSSQGALVEQYF
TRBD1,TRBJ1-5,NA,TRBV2,TGTGCCAGCAGTGGGGGGGACAGCCCATCCGGTGCGCCCCAGCATTTT,CASSGGDSPSGAPQHF
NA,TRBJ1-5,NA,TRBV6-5,TGTGCCAGCAGTATGGGACGGCAACAGCCCCAGCATTTT,CASSMGRQQPQHF
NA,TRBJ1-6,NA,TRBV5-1,TGCGCCAGCAGCTTGGCTCCAAACAGTGTTAATTCACCCCTCCACTTT,CASSLAPNSVNSPLHF
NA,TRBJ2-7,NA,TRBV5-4,TGTGCCAGCAGCTTGGGGGCCGAACTCCCCTCCTACGAGCAGTACTTC,CASSLGAELPSYEQYF
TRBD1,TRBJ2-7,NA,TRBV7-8,TGTGCCAGCAGCCGGACACTACAGGGGTCGTACGAGCAGTACTTC,CASSRTLQGSYEQYF
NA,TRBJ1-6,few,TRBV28,TGTGCCAGCACCACGATGGGGAGCTCACCCCTCCACTTT,CASTTMGSSPLHF
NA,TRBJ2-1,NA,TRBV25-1,TGTGCCAGCAGTGACGGAACAGGTCTGAGCTCCTACAATGAGCAGTTCTTC,CASSDGTGLSSYNEQFF
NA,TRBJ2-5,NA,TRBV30,TGTGCCTGGAGTCCGGGGACCCAAGAGACCCAGTACTTC,CAWSPGTQETQYF
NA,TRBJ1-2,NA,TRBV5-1,TGCGCCAGCACCCGGGACGCCGCTAACTATGGCTACACCTTC,CASTRDAANYGYTF
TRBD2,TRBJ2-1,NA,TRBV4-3,TGCGCCAGCAGCCAAAGCGGGGAGAGGACCTACAATGAGCAGTTCTTC,CASSQSGERTYNEQFF
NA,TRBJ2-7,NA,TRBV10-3,TGTGCCATCAGTTCCTCCGACAGGAGCTCCTACGAGCAGTACTTC,CAISSSDRSSYEQYF
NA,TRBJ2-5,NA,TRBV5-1,TGCGCCAGCAGCTCGAATTATGAGACCCAGTACTTC,CASSSNYETQYF
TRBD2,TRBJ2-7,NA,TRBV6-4,TGTGCCAGCATCCTTCCCCAGAGTTCCACTAGCGGGAGGGCCTACGAGCAGTACTTC,CASILPQSSTSGRAYEQYF